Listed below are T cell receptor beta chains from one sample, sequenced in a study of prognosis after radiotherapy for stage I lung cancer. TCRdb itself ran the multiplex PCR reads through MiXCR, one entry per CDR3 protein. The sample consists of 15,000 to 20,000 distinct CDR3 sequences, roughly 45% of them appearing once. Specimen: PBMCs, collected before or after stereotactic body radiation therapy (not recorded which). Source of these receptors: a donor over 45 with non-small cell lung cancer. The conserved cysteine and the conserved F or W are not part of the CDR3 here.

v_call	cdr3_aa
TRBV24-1	ATSDLVGVYSPLH
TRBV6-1	ASSERARGMIGAASYEQY
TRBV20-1	SALGSGANVLT
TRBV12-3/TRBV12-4	ASSLGANYGYT
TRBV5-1	ASSQREGNTGELF
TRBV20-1	SAKEIGKAYSNQPQH
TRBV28	VSTTRTSYEQY
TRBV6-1	ASSENVVALYNEQF
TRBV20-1	SAAYGTSGDYEQY
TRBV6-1	ASSDRAESYT
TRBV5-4	ASSLAGTGASEKLF
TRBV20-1	SARSYGGTGELF
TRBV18	ASAQAGQSYEQY
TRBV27	ASSLSQGRNQPQH
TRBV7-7	ASSQAITGELF
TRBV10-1	ASSEAGSRGNEQF
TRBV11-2	ASSLIGGAYNEQF
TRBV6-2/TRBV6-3	ASSYSVSGTEAF
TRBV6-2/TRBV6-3	ASRRPLAGGLDEQF
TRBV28	ASSFSPGHRNTGELF
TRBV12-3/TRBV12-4	ASSYRQGRSGNTIY
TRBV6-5	ASSYSPGDQPQH